The next 25 T cell receptor beta chains were all read from a single sample in a study of blood T cell repertoires in COVID-19. Sequencing was performed with immunoSEQ multiplex PCR; in TCRdb, only in-frame clones are kept and a portion is missing. The sample yields roughly 110,000 clones, 71% seen once. Input material: peripheral blood. The origin of the receptors is a human donor with acute or convalescent COVID-19. The donor label of this sample is uncertain.

In its sample, this clone ranks as medium-sized (0.01 to 0.1%). V is TRBV6-5 and J is TRBJ1-2; tentatively, D is TRBD1 (5 bases). Trimming cost V 10 bases and J 6 bases, with 15 bases left between them. CDR3 size: 12 residues. Germline values: CDR1 MNHEY, CDR2 SVGAGI. DNA of the CDR3: TGTGCCATCACAGGAACGATCCATGGCTACACCTTC. Translation gives CAITGTIHGYTF.

The V and J genes are TRBV28 and TRBJ2-5; 8 bases are shared with TRBD1. The V segment lost 5 bases and the J segment 5 bases; nucleotides outside the gene matches: 7. The germline gives CDR1 MDHEN, CDR2 SYDVKM. The CDR3 runs 14 residues. The CDR3 DNA is TGTGCCAGCAGTCGGACAGGGTTTGAGGAGACCCAGTACTTC. Its protein product is CASSRTGFEETQYF.

This chain joins TRBV21-1 and TRBJ1-5. TRBV21-1 is a known pseudogene. The CDR3 is made up of 14 amino acids. CDR3: CASSPRRGNQPQHF. CDR3 DNA sequence: TGTGCCAGCAGCCCACGCCGGGGAAATCAGCCCCAGCATTTT.

The chain is built from TRBV5-6 and TRBJ1-3; no reliable D call. The CDR3 is 15 residues long. V lost 2 bases and J lost 0, with 9 bases in between. Germline V lookup: CDR1 SGHDT, CDR2 YYEEEE. CDR3 sequence (DNA): TGTGCCAGCAGCTTCTACGGGTCCTCTGGAAACACCATATATTTT. Translation: CASSFYGSSGNTIYF. The full variable domain, completed using reference TRBV5-6 and TRBJ1-3, is DAGVTQSPTHLIKTRGQQVTLRCSPKSGHDTVSWYQQALGQGPQFIFQYYEEEERQRGNFPDRFSGHQFPNYSSELNVNALLLGDSALYLCASSFYGSSGNTIYFGEGSWLTVV.

V and J are TRBV18 and TRBJ1-2, with TRBD1 identical over 7 bases. CDR1 KGHSH and CDR2 LQKENI come from the germline V gene. V trimming: 4 bases; J trimming: 2 bases; junction bases outside the gene matches: 4. This CDR3 has 14 residues. The DNA of the CDR3 is TGTGCCAGCTCACTCGGGACAGCGAACTATGGCTACACCTTC. The encoded protein is CASSLGTANYGYTF.

The chain combines TRBV14 with TRBJ1-2, with 8 positions matching TRBD1. CDR3 length: 13 amino acids. With V trimmed by 5 bases and J by 4 bases, 3 bases remained unmatched. From germline, CDR1 is SGHDN and CDR2 FVKESK. CDR3 DNA: TGTGCCAGCAGCGCCGGGACAGGCTATGGCTACACCTTC. It specifies CASSAGTGYGYTF. The full variable domain, with the rest looked up from reference TRBV14 and TRBJ1-2, is EAGVTQFPSHSVIEKGQTVTLRCDPISGHDNLYWYRRVMGKEIKFLLHFVKESKQDESGMPNNRFLAERTGGTYSTLKVQPAELEDSGVYFCASSAGTGYGYTFGSGTRLTVV.

This clone was seen once. The genes are TRBV3-1 (or the pseudogene TRBV3-2) and TRBJ1-2; D remains ambiguous. Germline V gene sequence: CDR1 LGHDT, CDR2 YNNKEL (reference sequence). V was clipped by 0 bases and J by 2 bases, with 13 bases between them. The CDR3 has 16 residues. CDR3 coding DNA: TGTGCCAGCAGCCAAGAAAACGAGGGATTGAACTATGGCTACACCTTC. Its translation is CASSQENEGLNYGYTF.

The rearrangement links TRBV7-2 to TRBJ1-5; TRBD1 matches 7 bases. With V trimmed by 6 bases and J by 5 bases, 10 bases remained unmatched. Germline V CDR1 and CDR2: SGHTA, FQGNSA. This CDR3 spans 15 amino acids. CDR3 coding DNA: TGTGCCAGCAGTGCCCCTCCGGGACAGTATCAGCCCCAGCATTTT. Translating gives CASSAPPGQYQPQHF.

V gene TRBV25-1 combines with J gene TRBJ2-2; TRBD1 matches 11 bases. Germline CDR1 is MGHDK and CDR2 is SYGVNS. With V trimmed by 3 bases and J by 3 bases, 9 bases remained unmatched. The CDR3 spans 18 residues. In nucleotides, the CDR3 is TGTGCCAGCAGTGATTTCCCGGGACAGGGGGTTGACACCGGGGAGCTGTTTTTT. It is translated as CASSDFPGQGVDTGELFF.

The chain uses TRBV14 and TRBJ2-1, with D tentatively TRBD1 (5 bases). The germline CDR1 and CDR2 sequences are SGHDN and FVKESK. The ends were cut back, 0 bases at V and 8 bases at J, with 8 bases in the middle. This CDR3 spans 13 amino acids. CDR3 sequence (DNA): TGTGCCAGCAGCCAAGACAGGGTAGATGAGCAGTTCTTC. Translation: CASSQDRVDEQFF.

V usage is TRBV5-1 and J usage is TRBJ2-3; D remains unclear. V lost 3 bases, J lost 0 bases, and 8 bases lay in between. The V gene's germline CDR1 is SGHRS and CDR2 YFSETQ. This CDR3 has 14 amino acids. DNA for the CDR3: TGCGCCAGCAGCTCCCAAACTAGCACAGATACGCAGTATTTT. Translation gives CASSSQTSTDTQYF. Complete variable domain (other parts from reference TRBV5-1 and TRBJ2-3): KAGVTQTPRYLIKTRGQQVTLSCSPISGHRSVSWYQQTPGQGLQFLFEYFSETQRNKGNFPGRFSGRQFSNSRSEMNVSTLELGDSALYLCASSSQTSTDTQYFGPGTRLTVL.

This chain uses TRBV27 with TRBJ1-2, with TRBD1 identical over 7 bases. There are 14 residues in the CDR3. V gave up 8 bases and J gave up 4 bases; unmatched junction bases: 10. The germline gives CDR1 MNHEY, CDR2 SMNVEV (reference sequence). CDR3 DNA: TGTGCCAGCCGTAGGGCAGGGGGGATCTATGGCTACACCTTC. Its protein is CASRRAGGIYGYTF.

DNA of the CDR3: TGTGCCAGCTCACCAGACAGGGGGCGCCTCTACAATGAGCAGTTCTTC. The encoded protein is CASSPDRGRLYNEQFF. The genes are TRBV18 and TRBJ2-1; 10 bases map to TRBD1. Germline CDR1 reads KGHSH; CDR2 reads LQKENI. CDR3 size: 16 residues. V gave up 2 bases and J gave up 3 bases; unmatched junction bases: 4.

The chain links TRBV7-2 to TRBJ2-1, with TRBD2 identical over 8 bases. CDR3 length: 14 residues. The V segment lost 2 bases and the J segment 9 bases; nucleotides outside the gene matches: 6. CDR1 and CDR2 (germline): SGHTA, FQGNSA. DNA for the CDR3: TGTGCCAGCAGCTTAACCGGGGGGGTTAGTGAGCAGTTCTTC. Encoded protein: CASSLTGGVSEQFF.

This chain links TRBV6-1 with TRBJ1-1; D gene ambiguous. This CDR3 spans 14 amino acids. With 6 bases removed from V and 0 bases from J, the gap between germline ends came to 11 bases. Germline CDR1 and CDR2: MNHNS and SASEGT. CDR3 nucleotides: TGTGCCAGCAGGTCCAGTAACATGAACACTGAAGCTTTCTTT. This gives the protein CASRSSNMNTEAFF.

V and J are TRBV20-1 and TRBJ1-6; 12 nucleotides align to TRBD1. Per the germline V gene, CDR1 is DFQATT and CDR2 is SNEGSKA (reference sequence). This CDR3 region has 15 residues. The J segment lost 9 bases and the V segment lost 3 bases, leaving 6 bases of the junction unmatched. The DNA for the CDR3 is TGCAGTGCTAGTAGGGACAGGGGGCAAGGTTCACCCCTCCACTTT. As protein: CSASRDRGQGSPLHF.

This chain joins TRBV6-4 and TRBJ2-7, with 8 bases fitting TRBD1. In germline, CDR1 is MRHNA, CDR2 SNTAGT. CDR3 length: 13 amino acids. Losses at the gene ends were 9 bases for V and 6 bases for J; bases not matched to a gene: 10. Written as DNA, the CDR3 is TGTGCCAGAGAACCGGGACAGGAGTTCGAGCAGTACTTC. Translating gives CAREPGQEFEQYF.

This chain connects TRBV5-5 to TRBJ2-3; 8 nucleotides agree with TRBD1. Germline CDR1 and CDR2: SGHKS and YYEKEE (reference sequence). The CDR3 runs 17 residues. V lost 0 bases and J lost 3; bases outside the gene matches: 9. The CDR3 DNA reads TGTGCCAGCAGCTTGGTAGCTCGGCAGGGGGCAACAGATACGCAGTATTTT. This gives the protein CASSLVARQGATDTQYF.

The rearrangement links TRBV4-1 to TRBJ2-3; TRBD2 aligns across 8 bases. With 4 bases clipped from V and 4 bases from J, the junction kept 7 bases outside the gene matches. This CDR3 contains 15 residues. The germline gives CDR1 MGHRA, CDR2 YSYEKL. This chain's CDR3 is CASSRDRGGADTQYF. Written as DNA, the CDR3 is TGCGCCAGCAGCCGCGATCGGGGGGGGGCAGATACGCAGTATTTT.

The chain combines TRBV5-1 with TRBJ2-2; no firm D call. Trimming left V 1 base short and J 3 bases short, with 4 bases between. Germline loops: CDR1 SGHRS, CDR2 YFSETQ. The CDR3 loop spans 13 amino acids. CDR3 in amino acids: CASSLYYTGELFF. CDR3 in DNA: TGCGCCAGCAGCTTGTACTACACCGGGGAGCTGTTTTTT.

The chain employs TRBV6-5 and TRBJ1-1; D unresolved. The CDR3 totals 15 residues. Trimming took 0 bases from V and 7 from J, leaving 15 bases between them. CDR1 and CDR2 from the germline V gene are MNHEY and SVGAGI. Here the CDR3 reads CASSYSGGPGGEAFF. DNA of the CDR3: TGTGCCAGCAGTTACTCTGGAGGCCCAGGAGGTGAAGCTTTCTTT.

V is TRBV19 and J is TRBJ1-5; possible D gene TRBD1, 5 bases. The V gene's germline CDR1 is LNHDA and CDR2 SQIVND (reference sequence). The ends were cut back, 5 bases at V and 2 bases at J, with 16 bases in the middle. The CDR3 is 16 amino acids. CDR3 protein: CASSHLFGTGNQPQHF. DNA of the CDR3: TGTGCCAGTAGTCATCTTTTTGGGACTGGCAATCAGCCCCAGCATTTT.

Only one count was recorded for this clone. The V call is TRBV28, the J call TRBJ2-3, with 12 bases lining up with TRBD2. V trimming: 6 bases; J trimming: 2 bases; junction bases outside the gene matches: 6. The germline CDR1 and CDR2 sequences are MDHEN and SYDVKM. The CDR3 extends over 16 amino acids. DNA for the CDR3: TGTGCCAGCAGCCAAGGACTAGCGGGACTCACAGATACGCAGTATTTT. Amino acids: CASSQGLAGLTDTQYF.

This rearrangement joins TRBV28 to TRBJ2-3, with D maybe TRBD2 (6 bases). The CDR3 consists of 16 residues. The germline V gene encodes CDR1 MDHEN and CDR2 SYDVKM. V lost 3 bases and J lost 0, with 13 bases in between. In DNA form, the CDR3 reads TGTGCCAGCAGTTTTCTATGGGGAGGTAGCACAGATACGCAGTATTTT. As protein: CASSFLWGGSTDTQYF.

This chain links TRBV10-2 with TRBJ1-6; weak D call: TRBD1 (5 bases). V lost 2 bases to trimming and J lost 3 bases, with 8 bases between them. The CDR3 has 15 residues. Per germline, CDR1 WSHSY and CDR2 SAAADI. In DNA form, the CDR3 reads TGCGCCAGCAGTGAGGCCGGGGGCTATAATTCACCCCTCCACTTT. Amino acids: CASSEAGGYNSPLHF.